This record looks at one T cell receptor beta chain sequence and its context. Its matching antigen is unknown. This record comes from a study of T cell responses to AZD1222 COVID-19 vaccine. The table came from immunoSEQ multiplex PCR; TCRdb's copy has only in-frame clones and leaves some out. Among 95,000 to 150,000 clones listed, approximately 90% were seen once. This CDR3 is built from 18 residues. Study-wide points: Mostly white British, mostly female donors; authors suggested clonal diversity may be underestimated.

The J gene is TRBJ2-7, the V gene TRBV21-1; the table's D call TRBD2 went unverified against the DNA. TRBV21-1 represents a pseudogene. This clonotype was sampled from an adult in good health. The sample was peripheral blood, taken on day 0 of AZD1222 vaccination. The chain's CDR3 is CASSNSREKRGTIYEQYF. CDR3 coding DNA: TGTGCCAGCAGCAATTCCCGGGAGAAGCGGGGGACCATTTACGAGCAGTACTTC.